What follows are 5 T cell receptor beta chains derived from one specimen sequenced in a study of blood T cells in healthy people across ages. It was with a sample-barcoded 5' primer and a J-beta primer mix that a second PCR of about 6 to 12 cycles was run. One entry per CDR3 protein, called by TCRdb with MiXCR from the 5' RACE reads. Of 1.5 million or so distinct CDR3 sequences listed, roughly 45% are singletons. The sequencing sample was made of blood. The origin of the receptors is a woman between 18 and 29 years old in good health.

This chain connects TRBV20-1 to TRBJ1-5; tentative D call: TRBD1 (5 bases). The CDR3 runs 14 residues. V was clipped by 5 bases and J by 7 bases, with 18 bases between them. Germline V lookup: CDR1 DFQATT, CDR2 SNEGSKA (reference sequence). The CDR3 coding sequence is TGCAGTGCTCGGTCCATGGGGGTAGACCAGCCCCAGCATTTT. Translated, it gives CSARSMGVDQPQHF.

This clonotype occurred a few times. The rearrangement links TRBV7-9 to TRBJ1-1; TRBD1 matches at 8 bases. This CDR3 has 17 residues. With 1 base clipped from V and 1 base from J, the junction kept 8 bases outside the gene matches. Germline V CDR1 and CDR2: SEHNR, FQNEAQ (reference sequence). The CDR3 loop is CASSLVVTGARNTEAFF. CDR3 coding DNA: TGTGCCAGCAGCTTAGTTGTGACAGGGGCGAGGAACACTGAAGCTTTCTTT.

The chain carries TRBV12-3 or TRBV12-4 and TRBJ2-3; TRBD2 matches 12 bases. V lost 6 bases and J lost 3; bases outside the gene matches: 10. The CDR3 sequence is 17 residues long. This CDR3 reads CASRPPRTSGMTDTQYF. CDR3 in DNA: TGTGCCAGCAGACCCCCCCGGACTAGCGGGATGACAGATACGCAGTATTTT.

CDR3 protein: CASTVGGFQETQYF. The CDR3 DNA sequence: TGTGCCAGCACCGTGGGGGGGTTCCAAGAGACCCAGTACTTC. This chain joins TRBV28 and TRBJ2-5; 7 bases match TRBD2. CDR3 length: 14 residues. V trimming: 7 bases; J trimming: 1 base; junction bases outside the gene matches: 6. The germline V gene has CDR1 MDHEN and CDR2 SYDVKM.

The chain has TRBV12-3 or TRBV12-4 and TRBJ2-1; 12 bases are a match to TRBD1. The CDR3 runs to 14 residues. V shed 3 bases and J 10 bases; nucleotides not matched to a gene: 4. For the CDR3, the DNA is TGTGCCAGCAGTTTCAGGGACAGGGGGCGAGAGCAGTTCTTC. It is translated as CASSFRDRGREQFF.